This is a list of T cell receptor beta chains from one sample in a study of naive and memory T cell subsets. TCRdb independently ran MiXCR on the UMI-ligation and nested PCR reads; one entry per CDR3 protein. Among tens of thousands of distinct CDR3 sequences listed, approximately 12% were seen once. The sequenced sample consisted of effector memory CD4+ T cells from blood. These receptors all come from a human donor in good health. The CDR3 runs from the conserved cysteine through the conserved F or W. A D gene is named only where the DNA matches it firmly. Clone size appears in some rows only: once, few, many, or a class for an expanded clone.

d_call j_call v_call clone_size cdr3_aa
TRBD1 TRBJ1-1 TRBV12-3/TRBV12-4 - CASRAGQGSNTEAFF
- TRBJ2-3 TRBV14 many CASSPFLGDTQYF
- TRBJ2-3 TRBV27 - CASGAGRASTDTQYF
TRBD2 TRBJ2-2 TRBV20-1 many CSASSSAAGGTGELFF
TRBD2 TRBJ2-1 TRBV4-2 many CASSQLGLAGDSEQFF
- TRBJ2-7 TRBV20-1 many CSAGSRDSEQYF
- TRBJ1-6 TRBV27 - CASSLSRQNNSPLHF
- TRBJ1-2 TRBV12-3/TRBV12-4 - CASSYQSQGSGYTF
- TRBJ2-1 TRBV5-1 - CASSLGGYESNEQFF
TRBD1 TRBJ2-6 TRBV2 - CASSEDRGDLLGANVLTF
TRBD2 TRBJ2-3 TRBV5-1 - CASSMGLAVTDTQYF
TRBD2 TRBJ2-3 TRBV7-8 many CASSLAAGVGDTQYF
TRBD2 TRBJ2-1 TRBV2 few CASQLVGGGRVGNEQFF
TRBD2 TRBJ2-7 TRBV28 many CASSLVEAGGGYEQYF
TRBD1 TRBJ2-5 TRBV6-6 - CASSGQGEETQYF
- TRBJ1-2 TRBV10-2 - CASTPTIGWRAYGYTF
- TRBJ2-5 TRBV5-4 many CASSSDPRQETQYF
- TRBJ2-7 TRBV19 - CASRGDFPYEQYF
- TRBJ2-6 TRBV19 few CASSWIASGANVLTF
TRBD1 TRBJ2-2 TRBV5-8 many CASSLVRGPSTGELFF
- TRBJ2-1 TRBV3-1 - CASSQEWKGYNEQFF
- TRBJ1-2 TRBV12-3/TRBV12-4 - CASSLPWGLGYTF
- TRBJ2-1 TRBV7-9 - CASSPVVGNEQFF
- TRBJ2-2 TRBV9 few CASSSDGQNTGELFF
- TRBJ2-3 TRBV11-2 few CASSLAGRGTDTQYF
- TRBJ1-6 TRBV28 many CASSLHTGPNNSPLHF
- TRBJ1-1 TRBV12-3/TRBV12-4 - CASSSGLFEAFF
- TRBJ2-3 TRBV27 - CASRPSGGGLTDTQYF
- TRBJ2-5 TRBV5-4 - CASSYDDSSGLTQYF
- TRBJ2-1 TRBV7-3 - CASSQNSCGSYNEQFF
TRBD1 TRBJ2-7 TRBV12-3/TRBV12-4 few CASSPGGTLVVVNYEQYF
- TRBJ1-3 TRBV12-3/TRBV12-4 once CASREGQSGNTIYF
- TRBJ1-1 TRBV19 - CASSTNSRRGNTEAFF
- TRBJ2-1 TRBV6-2/TRBV6-3 few CASTGISSSYNEQFF
- TRBJ2-5 TRBV7-2 many CASIPNVWYQETQYF
- TRBJ1-1 TRBV20-1 - CSAVGLSTEAFF
- TRBJ1-1 TRBV7-2 many CASSLGQGYGGDTEAFF
- TRBJ1-6 TRBV20-1 - CSANLGIKSPLHF
TRBD2 TRBJ2-7 TRBV5-4 - CASSLAGGAGEQYF
TRBD2 TRBJ2-1 TRBV7-2 - CASSFVGTSVYNEQFF
- TRBJ1-1 TRBV6-5 - CASSSEGLGTTGTEAFF
- TRBJ2-5 TRBV13 many CASSSLRQNQETQYF
- TRBJ2-2 TRBV4-3 - CASSQGLGGNTGELFF
TRBD1 TRBJ2-5 TRBV20-1 many CSARDGQASGETQYF
TRBD1 TRBJ1-2 TRBV30 many CAWGRDRPYGYTF